This T cell receptor beta chain was identified in a study of Graves' ophthalmopathy and Graves' hyperthyroidism. Study results and limitations: Among expanded thyroid clonotypes above 0.001 frequency, most also occurred in blood.

This clonotype was counted at least ten times. Its matching antigen is unknown. RNA transcripts were the source from which TCR beta CDR3 regions were amplified. Second-round multiplex PCR came after first-round RT-PCR with HTBI primers. One entry per CDR3 protein, called by TCRdb with MiXCR from the multiplex PCR reads. This table has under 250,000 distinct CDR3 sequences, about a fifth appearing once. Ophthalmopathy in the donors was of moderate-to-severe activity, with CAS ≥3, NOSPECS ≥4 and duration under 3 months. The authors diagnosed from clinical symptoms, serum thyroxine, TRAb, thyroid ultrasound and orbital computed tomography. It was from around 10 ml of fresh peripheral blood that the PBMCs came. Sequenced: peripheral blood. The receptor's source is a woman aged 45-60 years with Graves' ophthalmopathy.

Written as DNA, the CDR3 is TGTGCCTGGAAGGGGGACAGAGAAAATTCACCCCTCCACTTT. The encoded protein is CAWKGDRENSPLHF. The V and J genes are TRBV30 and TRBJ1-6; 7 positions agree with TRBD1. This CDR3 is built from 14 residues. V lost 4 bases, J lost 7 bases, and 7 bases stayed unmatched. CDR1 and CDR2 from the germline V gene are GTSNPN and SVGIG (reference sequence).